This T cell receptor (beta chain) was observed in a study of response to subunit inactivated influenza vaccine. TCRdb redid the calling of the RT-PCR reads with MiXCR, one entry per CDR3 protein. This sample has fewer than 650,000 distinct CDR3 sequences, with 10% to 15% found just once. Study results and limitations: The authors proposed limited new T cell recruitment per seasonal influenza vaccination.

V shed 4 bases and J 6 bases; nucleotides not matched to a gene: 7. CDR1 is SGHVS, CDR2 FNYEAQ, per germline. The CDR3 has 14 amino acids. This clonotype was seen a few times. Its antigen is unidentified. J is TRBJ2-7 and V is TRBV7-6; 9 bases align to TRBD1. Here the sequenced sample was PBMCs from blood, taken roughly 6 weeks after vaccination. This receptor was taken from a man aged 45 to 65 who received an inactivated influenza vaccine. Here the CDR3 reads CASSSGTGTSEQYF. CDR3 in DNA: TGTGCCAGCAGCTCAGGGACAGGGACTTCCGAGCAGTACTTC.